Each of the 20 T cell receptor beta chains below was sequenced from the same sample in a study of monozygotic twins with inflammatory bowel disease. No DNA is given; TCRdb re-called the 5' RACE reads and lists each CDR3 protein once. The listing records approximately 120,000 distinct CDR3 sequences. The sequencing input was blood. The receptors here all came from a human donor with ulcerative colitis or Crohn's disease, or a healthy co-twin of an affected twin (not recorded which).

The chain is built from TRBV7-9 and TRBJ2-2. The CDR3 covers 15 residues. CDR1 is SEHNR and CDR2 is FQNEAQ in the germline V gene (reference sequence). CDR3: CASRPRGPDTGELFF.

This chain connects TRBV11-2 to TRBJ2-5; the D call from TCRdb, TRBD1, cannot be confirmed without DNA. CDR1 is SGHAT, CDR2 FQNNGV, per germline. This CDR3 is built from 14 residues. The CDR3 sequence is CASSFHRGGETQYF. Full variable domain (missing parts from reference TRBV11-2 and TRBJ2-5): EAGVAQSPRYKIIEKRQSVAFWCNPISGHATLYWYQQILGQGPKLLIQFQNNGVVDDSQLPKDRFSAERLKGVDSTLKIQPAKLEDSAVYLCASSFHRGGETQYFGPGTRLLVL.

This chain uses TRBV19 with TRBJ2-1. This CDR3 is 15 amino acids long. Germline assignment: CDR1 LNHDA and CDR2 SQIVND (reference sequence). CDR3 sequence reads: CASSVQVSSYNEQFF. The full variable domain, in which reference TRBV19 and TRBJ2-1 provide the parts outside the CDR3, is DGGITQSPKYLFRKEGQNVTLSCEQNLNHDAMYWYRQDPGQGLRLIYYSQIVNDFQKGDIAEGYSVSREKKESFPLTVTSAQKNPTAFYLCASSVQVSSYNEQFFGPGTRLTVL.

The chain combines TRBV6-2 or TRBV6-3 with TRBJ2-1; TCRdb names TRBD2, which stays unverified in the absence of DNA. CDR3 length: 16 amino acids. Germline CDR1 reads MNHEY; CDR2 reads SVGEGT. The CDR3 is CASSYSRLAGGNEQFF.

Here the CDR3 reads CASSPIISPSTEAFF. The rearrangement joins TRBV5-5 to TRBJ1-1. CDR1 SGHKS and CDR2 YYEKEE come from the germline V gene (reference sequence). There are 15 residues in the CDR3. Full variable domain (rest looked up from reference TRBV5-5 and TRBJ1-1): DAGVTQSPTHLIKTRGQQVTLRCSPISGHKSVSWYQQVLGQGPQFIFQYYEKEERGRGNFPDRFSARQFPNYSSELNVNALLLGDSALYLCASSPIISPSTEAFFGQGTRLTVV.

The chain uses TRBV3-1 and TRBJ2-5; the D call from TCRdb, TRBD2, cannot be confirmed without DNA. Germline V gene sequence: CDR1 LGHDT, CDR2 YNNKEL (reference sequence). CDR3 length: 16 residues. The CDR3 spells CASSQDWAGGQETQYF.

The rearrangement uses TRBV6-5 and TRBJ2-1; no DNA is available, so the TRBD2 call from TCRdb remains unchecked. Germline loops: CDR1 MNHEY, CDR2 SVGAGI. This CDR3 spans 15 amino acids. CDR3 in amino acids: CASSYSLAGRDEQFF.

The chain has TRBV7-8 and TRBJ2-1; TCRdb gives TRBD1 as the D gene, but with no DNA this cannot be confirmed. Germline CDR1 and CDR2: SGHVS and FQNEAQ. This CDR3 comprises 16 residues. CDR3 protein: CASSPRAVERDNEQFF.

This chain uses TRBV19 with TRBJ1-5. The CDR3 loop spans 13 amino acids. Germline lookup yields CDR1 LNHDA and CDR2 SQIVND (reference sequence). The CDR3 sequence is CASSIQYYQPQHF. The full variable domain, rest sourced from reference TRBV19 and TRBJ1-5, is DGGITQSPKYLFRKEGQNVTLSCEQNLNHDAMYWYRQDPGQGLRLIYYSQIVNDFQKGDIAEGYSVSREKKESFPLTVTSAQKNPTAFYLCASSIQYYQPQHFGDGTRLSIL.

The J gene is TRBJ2-2, the V gene TRBV11-3; the TCRdb call, TRBD2, lacks DNA for checking. Germline V gene lookup returns CDR1 SGHNT and CDR2 YENEEA. The CDR3 covers 15 residues. The CDR3 spells CASSFVGRGTWELFF.

The rearrangement uses TRBV7-2 and TRBJ1-4; absent DNA, TCRdb's TRBD1 call cannot be checked. This CDR3 has 15 residues. The germline V gene has CDR1 SGHTA and CDR2 FQGNSA. The CDR3 loop is CASSLSGGAWEKLFF.

The rearrangement uses TRBV12-3 or TRBV12-4 and TRBJ2-1. CDR3 size: 14 residues. The CDR3 is CASGLAGHYNEQFF.

The chain couples TRBV5-1 to TRBJ1-1. CDR3 size: 14 residues. CDR1 is SGHRS, CDR2 YFSETQ, per germline. CDR3 in amino acids: CASSLGYGNTEAFF.

The chain carries TRBV6-2 or TRBV6-3 and TRBJ1-1; the TRBD1 assignment by TCRdb is unverifiable without DNA. The CDR3 is 14 amino acids. Germline CDR1 MNHEY, CDR2 SVGEGT. CDR3 protein: CASSYGGEGTEAFF.

The chain carries TRBV7-3 and TRBJ1-1; no DNA is available, so the TRBD1 call from TCRdb remains unchecked. The CDR3 is 14 amino acids. CDR1 is SGHTA and CDR2 is FQGTGA in the germline V gene. The CDR3 is CASSLTRDSTEAFF.

The chain links TRBV10-3 to TRBJ1-6; TCRdb's D gene call, TRBD1, goes unchecked for lack of DNA. This CDR3 comprises 14 residues. Germline assignment: CDR1 ENHRY and CDR2 SYGVKD. The CDR3 loop is CAIKGQAYNSPLHF.

The chain carries TRBV4-2 and TRBJ1-1; TCRdb reports TRBD1, a call that lacks DNA to check it against. CDR1 is LGHNA, CDR2 YNFKEQ, per germline. The CDR3 has 15 residues. Here the CDR3 reads CASSLTGGPNTEAFF.

The chain employs TRBV7-3 and TRBJ2-3; the D gene TCRdb calls, TRBD2, cannot be checked with no DNA. Germline-derived CDR1 and CDR2 are SGHTA and FQGTGA. The CDR3 has 18 residues. The CDR3 spells CASSLTPGPKNLANTQYF.

This chain joins TRBV28 and TRBJ2-7. The CDR3 spans 11 residues. CDR1 and CDR2 from the germline V gene are MDHEN and SYDVKM. The CDR3 loop is CASSPTYEQYF.

The chain couples TRBV28 to TRBJ1-6; TCRdb's D call of TRBD1 is untestable without DNA. The CDR3 runs 13 residues. From germline, CDR1 is MDHEN and CDR2 SYDVKM. The CDR3 sequence: CASSLLQDSPLHF.